One sample yielded the 29 T cell receptor beta chains listed below, sequenced in a study of blood T cell repertoires in COVID-19. Measured with immunoSEQ multiplex PCR; TCRdb has only the in-frame clones, and not every one. Of around 68,000 clones detected, around 87% appear once; the ten largest clones hold 5.5% to 8%. Sequenced input: peripheral blood. The receptors shown here come from a man aged 50 to 59 with active COVID-19.

The chain carries TRBV11-2 and TRBJ1-1, with D maybe TRBD1 (6 bases). The CDR3 is made up of 15 amino acids. Germline values: CDR1 SGHAT, CDR2 FQNNGV. Trimming took 3 bases from V and 3 from J, leaving 14 bases between them. CDR3 sequence reads: CASSFAGTTYTEAFF. In DNA form, the CDR3 reads TGTGCCAGCAGCTTTGCCGGGACAACGTACACTGAAGCTTTCTTT.

The chain uses TRBV6-1 and TRBJ2-7; D is unresolved. Per the germline V gene, CDR1 is MNHNS and CDR2 is SASEGT. This CDR3 is built from 13 residues. The V gene lost 3 bases and the J gene lost 6 bases, with 12 bases spanning the gap. The CDR3 protein is CASSEYSRFEQYF. DNA of the CDR3: TGTGCCAGCAGTGAGTACAGTAGGTTCGAGCAGTACTTC.

V gene TRBV18 combines with J gene TRBJ2-7, with no clear D. The V gene lost 0 bases and the J gene lost 11 bases, with 14 bases spanning the gap. The CDR3 is 13 amino acids. Germline-derived CDR1 and CDR2 are KGHSH and LQKENI. CDR3 in amino acids: CASSPPSSLGEYF. The CDR3 DNA is TGTGCCAGCTCACCACCGTCTTCGTTGGGCGAGTACTTC.

V usage is TRBV12-5 and J usage is TRBJ2-1, with D perhaps matching TRBD2 (7 bases). The CDR3 is 17 residues long. The ends were cut back, 2 bases at V and 7 bases at J, with 21 bases in the middle. The germline V gene has CDR1 LGHNT and CDR2 FRNRAP. The CDR3 region is CASGLLKGGGVQNEQFF. The CDR3 coding sequence is TGTGCTAGTGGTTTGCTCAAGGGGGGGGGCGTTCAGAATGAGCAGTTCTTC.

V is TRBV7-2 and J is TRBJ2-5; 7 bases are shared with TRBD1. Per germline, CDR1 SGHTA and CDR2 FQGNSA. This CDR3 is 16 amino acids long. The ends lost 4 bases at V and 4 bases at J; junction bases unmatched: 12. This CDR3 is CASSSTPQGPGETQYF. The DNA for the CDR3 is TGTGCCAGCAGCTCAACCCCACAGGGGCCGGGAGAGACCCAGTACTTC. Full variable domain (outside the CDR3, taken from reference TRBV7-2 and TRBJ2-5): GAGVSQSPSNKVTEKGKDVELRCDPISGHTALYWYRQSLGQGLEFLIYFQGNSAPDKSGLPSDRFSAERTGGSVSTLTIQRTQQEDSAVYLCASSSTPQGPGETQYFGPGTRLLVL.

The chain recombines TRBV6-5 with TRBJ1-2, with D possibly matching TRBD1 (6 bases). This CDR3 is 12 amino acids long. V lost 6 bases to trimming and J lost 6 bases, with 11 bases between them. From germline, CDR1 is MNHEY and CDR2 SVGAGI. The CDR3 region has the DNA TGTGCCAGCAGGGACAGATTGGATGGCTACACCTTC. The encoded protein is CASRDRLDGYTF.

V is TRBV4-1 and J is TRBJ1-1, with D possibly matching TRBD1 (6 bases). Germline V gene lookup returns CDR1 MGHRA and CDR2 YSYEKL. This CDR3 spans 14 amino acids. Trimming cost V 4 bases and J 1 base, with 10 bases left between them. CDR3 residues: CASSPPDRNTEAFF. For the CDR3, the DNA is TGCGCCAGCAGCCCCCCGGACAGGAACACTGAAGCTTTCTTT.

V usage is TRBV5-6 and J usage is TRBJ2-4, with D possibly TRBD2 on 5 matching bases. The germline CDR1 and CDR2 sequences are SGHDT and YYEEEE. This CDR3 has 16 residues. The V end lost 0 bases, the J end lost 6 bases, and 16 bases lay between the germline ends. The CDR3 sequence is CASSLGGEGTGNIQYF. The CDR3 DNA reads as TGTGCCAGCAGCTTGGGGGGAGAGGGAACGGGAAACATTCAGTACTTC.

This chain uses TRBV2 with TRBJ1-4, with D possibly TRBD1 on 6 matching bases. The germline gives CDR1 SNHLY, CDR2 FYNNEI. This CDR3 is built from 14 residues. With 7 bases removed from V and 0 bases from J, the gap between germline ends came to 9 bases. Here the CDR3 DNA reads TGTGCCAGCACCGAGGGGGCAACTAATGAAAAACTGTTTTTT. Translation gives CASTEGATNEKLFF.

The V and J genes are TRBV7-9 and TRBJ2-5; tentatively, D is TRBD1 (5 bases). The V gene's germline CDR1 is SEHNR and CDR2 FQNEAQ (reference sequence). The CDR3 runs 14 residues. V lost 4 bases and J lost 3, with 12 bases in between. The CDR3 nucleotides are TGTGCCAGCAGCTCGCAGGGTGGGGAAGAGACCCAGTACTTC. This encodes CASSSQGGEETQYF.

CDR3: CASSLQGGPQHF. The CDR3 region has the DNA TGTGCCAGCAGCTTACAGGGCGGGCCCCAGCATTTT. The rearrangement links TRBV7-2 to TRBJ1-5; perhaps TRBD1 as D (5 bases). The CDR3 contains 12 residues. Trimming left V 2 bases short and J 9 bases short, with 8 bases between. The V gene's germline CDR1 is SGHTA and CDR2 FQGNSA.

The gene calls are TRBV7-9 and TRBJ1-4; 8 nucleotides agree with TRBD1. The CDR3 has 19 residues. With 2 bases clipped from V and 7 bases from J, the junction kept 18 bases outside the gene matches. Germline V gives CDR1 SEHNR, CDR2 FQNEAQ (reference sequence). CDR3 bases: TGTGCCAGCAGCTTACCCGCCAGGGGGCGAGATGGACAACGTGAAAAACTGTTTTTT. Its translation: CASSLPARGRDGQREKLFF.

Written as DNA, the CDR3 is TGTGCCAGCTCACCACCCTCCACAGGGGGTGACTATGGCTACACCTTC. Protein: CASSPPSTGGDYGYTF. The rearrangement joins TRBV18 to TRBJ1-2; 8 bases match TRBD1. Germline CDR1 and CDR2: KGHSH and LQKENI. This CDR3 has 16 amino acids. With 0 bases clipped from V and 3 bases from J, the junction kept 6 bases outside the gene matches. The full variable domain, with the rest looked up from reference TRBV18 and TRBJ1-2, is NAGVMQNPRHLVRRRGQEARLRCSPMKGHSHVYWYRQLPEEGLKFMVYLQKENIIDESGMPKERFSAEFPKEGPSILRIQQVVRGDSAAYFCASSPPSTGGDYGYTFGSGTRLTVV.

The chain couples TRBV5-1 to TRBJ2-1; 13 positions agree with TRBD2. There are 16 residues in the CDR3. Germline loops: CDR1 SGHRS, CDR2 YFSETQ. V was clipped by 4 bases and J by 9 bases; unmatched bases: 10. This CDR3 reads CASSTGLAGPRGEQFF. CDR3 bases: TGCGCCAGCAGCACGGGACTAGCGGGACCGAGAGGTGAGCAGTTCTTC. Supplemented by reference TRBV5-1 and TRBJ2-1, the full variable domain reads KAGVTQTPRYLIKTRGQQVTLSCSPISGHRSVSWYQQTPGQGLQFLFEYFSETQRNKGNFPGRFSGRQFSNSRSEMNVSTLELGDSALYLCASSTGLAGPRGEQFFGPGTRLTVL.

This sequence joins TRBV20-1 and TRBJ2-1, with D possibly TRBD1 on 5 matching bases. V lost 6 bases to trimming and J lost 11 bases, with 11 bases between them. From germline, CDR1 is DFQATT and CDR2 SNEGSKA (reference sequence). The CDR3 length is 10 residues. The DNA for the CDR3 is TGCAGTGCCGCAGGACATCAGCAGTTCTTC. This codes for CSAAGHQQFF.

The chain combines TRBV7-9 with TRBJ2-7; 11 bases are shared with TRBD1. The CDR3 has 14 residues. V shed 5 bases, J shed 6 bases, and the junction held 6 bases outside the gene matches. Per the germline V gene, CDR1 is SEHNR and CDR2 is FQNEAQ (reference sequence). The CDR3 loop reads CASSPGQGGSEQYF. The CDR3 DNA sequence: TGTGCCAGCAGCCCGGGACAGGGGGGTAGCGAGCAGTACTTC.

This rearrangement joins TRBV14 to TRBJ1-3; D is uncertain. Germline CDR1 and CDR2: SGHDN and FVKESK. The CDR3 has 14 amino acids. The V gene lost 4 bases and the J gene lost 4 bases, with 11 bases spanning the gap. This CDR3 is CASSPGFRGNTIYF. DNA of the CDR3: TGTGCCAGCAGCCCCGGTTTTAGAGGAAACACCATATATTTT.

V is TRBV28 and J is TRBJ1-4; possible D gene TRBD1, 5 bases. This CDR3 region has 16 residues. CDR1 and CDR2 (germline): MDHEN, SYDVKM. V was trimmed by 5 bases and J by 0 bases, leaving 13 bases between them. Here the CDR3 DNA reads TGTGCCAGCAGTGACAGTGAAGTTGCAACTAATGAAAAACTGTTTTTT. This encodes CASSDSEVATNEKLFF.

The chain has TRBV28 and TRBJ1-5, with D unresolved. The CDR3 has 14 residues. Trimming removed 3 bases at V and 9 bases at J, with 15 bases between. Per germline, CDR1 MDHEN and CDR2 SYDVKM. This chain's CDR3 is CASSLNSQAGPQHF. CDR3 in DNA: TGTGCCAGCAGTTTGAACAGCCAAGCTGGGCCCCAGCATTTT.

This clone was found a few times. This chain connects TRBV4-2 to TRBJ2-3, with 12 bases that match TRBD1. Germline trimming cut 0 bases from V and 4 bases from J; bases unmatched to any gene: 2. The CDR3 spans 16 residues. Per germline, CDR1 LGHNA and CDR2 YNFKEQ. The CDR3 nucleotides read TGTGCCAGCAGCCAAGATGGGACAGGGGGCGCAGATACGCAGTATTTT. It is translated as CASSQDGTGGADTQYF.

The V and J genes are TRBV4-1 and TRBJ1-5; D perhaps matches TRBD1 (6 bases). Germline lookup yields CDR1 MGHRA and CDR2 YSYEKL. Trimming pared 2 bases from V and 7 bases from J, leaving 12 bases between. The CDR3 is 14 residues long. This CDR3 is CASSQTGISQPQHF. The CDR3, as DNA: TGCGCCAGCAGCCAAACAGGGATATCGCAGCCCCAGCATTTT.

This clone was observed a single time. The gene calls are TRBV5-1 and TRBJ1-5; no reliable D call. V dropped 0 bases and J dropped 5 bases, with 9 bases sitting between them. CDR3 length: 14 amino acids. The germline gives CDR1 SGHRS, CDR2 YFSETQ. Here the CDR3 reads CASSLAAGDQPQHF. The CDR3 DNA follows: TGCGCCAGCAGCTTGGCGGCAGGCGATCAGCCCCAGCATTTT.

This clone was counted once. V gene TRBV5-4 combines with J gene TRBJ2-5, with 8 bases fitting TRBD2. The V gene end was trimmed by 9 bases and the J gene end by 4 bases; junction bases not matched to a gene: 14. This CDR3 is built from 15 residues. Germline CDR1 and CDR2: SGHNT and YYREEE (reference sequence). CDR3: CATQPGAGVVETQYF. In DNA, the CDR3 is TGTGCCACCCAGCCAGGAGCGGGGGTGGTAGAGACCCAGTACTTC.

The chain joins TRBV24-1 to TRBJ2-5; 9 nucleotides line up with TRBD1. The V and J ends lost 4 bases and 5 bases, in that order; junction bases with no gene match: 10. Germline CDR1 is KGHDR and CDR2 is SFDVKD. The CDR3 extends over 16 amino acids. The DNA of the CDR3 is TGTGCCACCAGTGACCACAAGGGACAGGGTATTGAGACCCAGTACTTC. Encoded protein: CATSDHKGQGIETQYF.

The rearrangement joins TRBV18 to TRBJ1-1, with D tentatively TRBD1 (6 bases). Germline assignment: CDR1 KGHSH and CDR2 LQKENI. The CDR3 covers 14 residues. Trimming shortened V by 4 bases and J by 1 base, and 10 bases separated the two germline ends. CDR3 DNA sequence: TGTGCCAGCTCACGCGGACAGTCGAACACTGAAGCTTTCTTT. It translates to CASSRGQSNTEAFF.

V gene TRBV5-1 combines with J gene TRBJ2-1; TRBD2 matches at 8 bases. The ends lost 3 bases at V and 6 bases at J; junction bases unmatched: 8. The CDR3 is 15 residues long. The germline CDR1 and CDR2 sequences are SGHRS and YFSETQ. The CDR3 loop reads CASSSLSGGLNEQFF. CDR3 DNA sequence: TGCGCCAGCAGCTCACTAAGCGGGGGCCTCAATGAGCAGTTCTTC.

The CDR3 loop reads CASSQASGGHYEQFF. DNA of the CDR3: TGTGCCAGCAGCCAAGCTAGCGGGGGGCACTATGAGCAGTTCTTC. The chain employs TRBV3-1 (or the pseudogene TRBV3-2) and TRBJ2-1, with 11 bases identical to TRBD2. The CDR3 covers 15 residues. Trimming cost V 1 base and J 8 bases; bases outside gene matches: 4. CDR1 is LGHDT, CDR2 YNNKEL, per germline (reference sequence).

The J gene is TRBJ1-2, the V gene TRBV5-1, with TRBD1 as a possible D gene (5 bases). The germline V and J ends were trimmed by 0 bases and 3 bases, with 12 bases remaining between them. Germline assignment: CDR1 SGHRS and CDR2 YFSETQ. The CDR3 is made up of 15 amino acids. CDR3 loop: CASSLVNRGDYGYTF. CDR3 nucleotides: TGCGCCAGCAGCTTGGTCAATCGGGGGGACTATGGCTACACCTTC.

The V call is TRBV7-2, the J call TRBJ1-2; possibly TRBD1 for D (5 bases). This CDR3 is built from 15 residues. The germline V gene has CDR1 SGHTA and CDR2 FQGNSA. Deletions cut 1 base from V and 4 bases from J, with 13 bases between. CDR3 amino acids: CASSLDFGGLYGYTF. In DNA, the CDR3 is TGTGCCAGCAGCTTAGATTTCGGGGGTCTCTATGGCTACACCTTC.